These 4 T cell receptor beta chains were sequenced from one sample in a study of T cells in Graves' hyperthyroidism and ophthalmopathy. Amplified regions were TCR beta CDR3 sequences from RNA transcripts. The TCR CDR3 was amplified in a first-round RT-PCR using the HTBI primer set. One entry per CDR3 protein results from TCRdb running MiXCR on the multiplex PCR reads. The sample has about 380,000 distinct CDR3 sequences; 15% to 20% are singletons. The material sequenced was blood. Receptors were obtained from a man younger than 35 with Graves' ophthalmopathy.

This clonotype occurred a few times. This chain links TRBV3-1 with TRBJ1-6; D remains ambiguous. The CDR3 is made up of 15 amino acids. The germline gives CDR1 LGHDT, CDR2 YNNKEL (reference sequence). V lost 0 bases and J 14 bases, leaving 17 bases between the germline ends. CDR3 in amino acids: CASSQDPNWVAALHF. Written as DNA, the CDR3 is TGTGCCAGCAGCCAAGATCCTAACTGGGTTGCGGCCCTCCACTTT.

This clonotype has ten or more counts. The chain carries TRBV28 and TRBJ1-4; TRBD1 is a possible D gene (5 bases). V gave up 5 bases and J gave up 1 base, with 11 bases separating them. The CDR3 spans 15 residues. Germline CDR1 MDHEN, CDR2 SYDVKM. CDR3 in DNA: TGTGCCAGCAGTGCGCTAGGGGTAACTAATGAAAAACTGTTTTTT. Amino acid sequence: CASSALGVTNEKLFF.

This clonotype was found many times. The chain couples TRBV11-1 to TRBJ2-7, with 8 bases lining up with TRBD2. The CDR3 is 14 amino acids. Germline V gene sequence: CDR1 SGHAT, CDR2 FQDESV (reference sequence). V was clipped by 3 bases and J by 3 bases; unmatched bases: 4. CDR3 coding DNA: TGTGCCAGCAGCTTTTCCAGCGGGGGCTACGAGCAGTACTTC. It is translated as CASSFSSGGYEQYF.

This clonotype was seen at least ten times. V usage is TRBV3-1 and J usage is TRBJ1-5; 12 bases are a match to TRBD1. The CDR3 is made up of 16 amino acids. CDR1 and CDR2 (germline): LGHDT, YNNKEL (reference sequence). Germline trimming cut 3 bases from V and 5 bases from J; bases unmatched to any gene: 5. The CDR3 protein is CASSQAGTGGDQPQHF. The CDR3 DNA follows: TGTGCCAGCAGCCAGGCCGGGACAGGGGGCGATCAGCCCCAGCATTTT. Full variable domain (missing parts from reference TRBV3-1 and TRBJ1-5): DTAVSQTPKYLVTQMGNDKSIKCEQNLGHDTMYWYKQDSKKFLKIMFSYNNKELIINETVPNRFSPKSPDKAHLNLHINSLELGDSAVYFCASSQAGTGGDQPQHFGDGTRLSIL.